This T cell receptor (beta chain) was recovered during a study of blood T cell repertoires in COVID-19. Whole-study context: The origin of the acute and convalescent COVID-19 samples was the United States, Italy and Spain.

Per germline, CDR1 MNHEY and CDR2 SMNVEV (reference sequence). V lost 3 bases and J lost 4; bases outside the gene matches: 7. The CDR3 is 15 amino acids. Original handling: Nucleated cell counts were estimated from reference gene primer amplification. Assay used: immunoSEQ multiplex PCR; TCRdb lists only in-frame clones, some missing. Clonal size and the V and J genes are those of that table, whereas D and trimming came from the DNA. The table shows some 240,000 clones, with 84% occurring only once. The sample holds one count of this clone. The TCR was taken from a woman aged 40 to 50 who had recovered from COVID-19. Sequenced: peripheral blood. The rearrangement links TRBV27 to TRBJ2-5, with TRBD2 matching over 8 bases. The CDR3 sequence is CASSLGASGSETQYF. CDR3 nucleotides: TGTGCCAGCAGTTTGGGGGCTAGCGGGTCAGAGACCCAGTACTTC.